This TCR beta chain came from a study of blood T cell repertoires in COVID-19. Method: immunoSEQ multiplex PCR; TCRdb's copy keeps in-frame clones and lacks some. Of roughly 310,000 clones in the sample, roughly 90% are singletons; the top ten hold around 2.6%. Germline V CDR1 and CDR2: KGHSH, LQKENI. This CDR3 region has 15 residues. The V end was cut by 1 base, the J end by 5 bases, with 11 bases between. The sequencing sample was made of PBMCs or T cells enriched from blood (not recorded which). This TCR was sampled from a man between 60 and 75 years old who had recovered from COVID-19. The rearrangement joins TRBV18 to TRBJ2-2; D not resolved. The CDR3 spells CASSPQSLWTGELFF. CDR3 bases: TGTGCCAGCTCACCACAAAGCCTGTGGACCGGGGAGCTGTTTTTT.